Listed below are T cell receptor beta chains from one sample, sequenced in a study of T cells in Graves' hyperthyroidism and ophthalmopathy. TCRdb redid the calling of the multiplex PCR reads with MiXCR, one entry per CDR3 protein. Of about 96,000 distinct CDR3 sequences in the sample, roughly 49% were seen once. Material: blood. The origin of the receptors is a woman aged 35 to 49 with Graves' hyperthyroidism. The conserved cysteine and the conserved F or W are not part of the CDR3 here. Size is omitted from some rows. Given values are once, few, many or a class for expanded clones.

TRBV4-3 many ASTEKVMNTEAF
TRBV29-1 NA SVDGDRGETQY
TRBV7-3 many ASSQRGGRRSEAF
TRBV7-2 many ASSLSSGVGDTQY
TRBV29-1 NA RLAGAYEQY
TRBV7-3 few ASSLRFGGGYT
TRBV7-2 NA ASNSPISGRAISGELF
TRBV7-6 NA ASSPGTSGVYEQY
TRBV29-1 NA SVIYPGASEQF
TRBV20-1 NA SATRTSGIAYEQY
TRBV7-2 once ASSLEGARGNTIY
TRBV7-9 NA ASRAGQGAATEAF